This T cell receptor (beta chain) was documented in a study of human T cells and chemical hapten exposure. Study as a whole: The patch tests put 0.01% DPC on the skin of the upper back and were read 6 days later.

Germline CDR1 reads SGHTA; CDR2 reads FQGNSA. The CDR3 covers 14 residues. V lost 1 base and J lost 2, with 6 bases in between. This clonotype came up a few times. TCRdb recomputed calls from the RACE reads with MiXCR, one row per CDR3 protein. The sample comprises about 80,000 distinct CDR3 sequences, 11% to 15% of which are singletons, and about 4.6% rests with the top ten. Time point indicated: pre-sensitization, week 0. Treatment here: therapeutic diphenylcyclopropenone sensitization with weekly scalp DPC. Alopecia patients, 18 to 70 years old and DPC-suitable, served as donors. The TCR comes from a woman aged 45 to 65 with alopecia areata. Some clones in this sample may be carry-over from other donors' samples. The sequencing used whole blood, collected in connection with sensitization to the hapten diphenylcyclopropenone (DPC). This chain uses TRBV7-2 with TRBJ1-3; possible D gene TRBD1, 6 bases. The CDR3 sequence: CASSLGTAGNTIYF. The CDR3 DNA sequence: TGTGCCAGCAGCTTAGGGACAGCTGGAAACACCATATATTTT.